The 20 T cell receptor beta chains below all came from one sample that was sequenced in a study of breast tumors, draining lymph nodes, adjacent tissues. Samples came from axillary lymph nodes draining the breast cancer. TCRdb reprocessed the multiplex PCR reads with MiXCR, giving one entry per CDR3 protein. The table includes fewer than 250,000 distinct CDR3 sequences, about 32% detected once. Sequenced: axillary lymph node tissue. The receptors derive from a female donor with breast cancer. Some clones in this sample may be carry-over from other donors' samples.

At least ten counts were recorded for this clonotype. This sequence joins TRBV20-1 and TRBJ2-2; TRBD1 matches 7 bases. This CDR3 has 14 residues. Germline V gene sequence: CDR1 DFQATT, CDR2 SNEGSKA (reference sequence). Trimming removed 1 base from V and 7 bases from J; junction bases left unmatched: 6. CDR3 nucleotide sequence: TGCAGTGCTAGAGGACAGGGCGGCATCGGGGAGCTGTTTTTT. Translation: CSARGQGGIGELFF.

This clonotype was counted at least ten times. CDR3 nucleotides: TGTGCCAGCAGTTCCGGACTAGCGGGAGCCCCCCAAGAGACCCAGTACTTC. It codes for CASSSGLAGAPQETQYF. The rearrangement uses TRBV6-5 and TRBJ2-5, with TRBD2 matching 13 bases. The CDR3 covers 17 residues. The V and J ends lost 4 bases and 1 base, in that order; junction bases with no gene match: 6. Germline values: CDR1 MNHEY, CDR2 SVGAGI.

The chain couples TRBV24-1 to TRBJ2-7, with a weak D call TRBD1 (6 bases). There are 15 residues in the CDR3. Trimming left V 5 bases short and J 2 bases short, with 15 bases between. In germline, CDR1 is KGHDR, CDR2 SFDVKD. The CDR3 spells CATSATRGRTYEQYF. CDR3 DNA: TGTGCCACCAGTGCTACCAGGGGTAGGACCTACGAGCAGTACTTC.

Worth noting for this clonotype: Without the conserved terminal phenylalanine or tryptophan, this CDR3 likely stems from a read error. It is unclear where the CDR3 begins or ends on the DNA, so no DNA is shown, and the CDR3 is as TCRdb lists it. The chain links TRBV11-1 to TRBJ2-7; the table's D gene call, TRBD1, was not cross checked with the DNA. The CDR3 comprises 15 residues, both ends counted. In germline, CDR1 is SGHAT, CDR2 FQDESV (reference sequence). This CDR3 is CASLGDRTFSYEQYL.

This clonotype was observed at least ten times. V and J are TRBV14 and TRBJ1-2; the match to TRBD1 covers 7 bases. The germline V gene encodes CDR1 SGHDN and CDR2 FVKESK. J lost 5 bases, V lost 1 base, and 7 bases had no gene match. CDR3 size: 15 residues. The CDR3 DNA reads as TGTGCCAGCAGCCAAGTCCCAGCCAGGGGGTATGGCTACACCTTC. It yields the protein CASSQVPARGYGYTF. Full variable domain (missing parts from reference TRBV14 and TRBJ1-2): EAGVTQFPSHSVIEKGQTVTLRCDPISGHDNLYWYRRVMGKEIKFLLHFVKESKQDESGMPNNRFLAERTGGTYSTLKVQPAELEDSGVYFCASSQVPARGYGYTFGSGTRLTVV.

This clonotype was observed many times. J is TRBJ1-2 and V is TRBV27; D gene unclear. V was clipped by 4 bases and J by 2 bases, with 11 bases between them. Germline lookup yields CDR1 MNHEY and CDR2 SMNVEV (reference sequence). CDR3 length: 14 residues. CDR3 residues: CASSSGRKNYGYTF. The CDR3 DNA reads TGTGCCAGCAGTTCCGGCAGGAAGAACTATGGCTACACCTTC.

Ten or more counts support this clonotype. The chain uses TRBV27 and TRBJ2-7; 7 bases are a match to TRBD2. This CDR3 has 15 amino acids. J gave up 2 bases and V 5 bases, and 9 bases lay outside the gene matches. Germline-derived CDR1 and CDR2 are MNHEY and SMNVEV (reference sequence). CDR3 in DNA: TGTGCCAGCAGTGAACCGAGCGGGATTCCCTACGAGCAGTACTTC. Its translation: CASSEPSGIPYEQYF.

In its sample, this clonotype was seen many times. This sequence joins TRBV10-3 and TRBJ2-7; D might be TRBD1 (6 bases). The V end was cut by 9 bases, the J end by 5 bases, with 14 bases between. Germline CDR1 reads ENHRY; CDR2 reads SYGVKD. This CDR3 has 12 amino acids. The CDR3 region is CAINRVKDEQYF. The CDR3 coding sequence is TGTGCCATTAACAGGGTTAAGGACGAGCAGTACTTC.

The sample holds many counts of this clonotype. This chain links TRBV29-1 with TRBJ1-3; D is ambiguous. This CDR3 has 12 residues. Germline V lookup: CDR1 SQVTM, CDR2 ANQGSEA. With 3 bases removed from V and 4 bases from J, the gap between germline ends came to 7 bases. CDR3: CSVETAGNTIYF. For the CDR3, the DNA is TGCAGCGTTGAGACGGCCGGAAACACCATATATTTT.

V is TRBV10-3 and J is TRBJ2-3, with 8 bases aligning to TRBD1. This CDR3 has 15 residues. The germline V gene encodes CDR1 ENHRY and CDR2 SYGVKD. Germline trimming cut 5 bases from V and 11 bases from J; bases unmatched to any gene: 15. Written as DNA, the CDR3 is TGTGCCATCAGTTCCGACAGGGGCGGCTACAATGAGCAGTATTTT. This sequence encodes CAISSDRGGYNEQYF.

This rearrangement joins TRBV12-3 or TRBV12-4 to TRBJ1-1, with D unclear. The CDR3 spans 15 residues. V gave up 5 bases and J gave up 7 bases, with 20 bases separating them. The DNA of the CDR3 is TGTGCCAGCAGTCCTCGGCTCGGTCCTAAAGGTGAAGCTTTCTTT. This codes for CASSPRLGPKGEAFF.

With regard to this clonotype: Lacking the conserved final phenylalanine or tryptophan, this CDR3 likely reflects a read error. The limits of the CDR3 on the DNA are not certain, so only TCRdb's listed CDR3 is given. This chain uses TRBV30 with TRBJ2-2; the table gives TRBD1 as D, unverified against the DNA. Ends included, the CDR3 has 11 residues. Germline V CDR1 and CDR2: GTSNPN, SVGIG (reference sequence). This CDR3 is CAWNPWGRGKA.

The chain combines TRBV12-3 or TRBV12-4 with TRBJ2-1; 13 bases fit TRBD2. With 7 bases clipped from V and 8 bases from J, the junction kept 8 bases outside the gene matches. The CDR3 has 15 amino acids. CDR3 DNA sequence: TGTGCCAGCATTCGCCGGACTAGCGGGAGTGATGAGCAGTTCTTC. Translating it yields CASIRRTSGSDEQFF.

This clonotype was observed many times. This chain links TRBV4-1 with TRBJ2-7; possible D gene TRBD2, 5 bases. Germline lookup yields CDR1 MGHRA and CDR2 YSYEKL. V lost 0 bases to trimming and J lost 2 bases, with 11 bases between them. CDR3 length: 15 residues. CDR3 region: CASSQDEGIAYEQYF. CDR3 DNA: TGCGCCAGCAGCCAAGATGAGGGTATCGCCTACGAGCAGTACTTC.

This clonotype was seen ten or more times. The CDR3 coding sequence is TGTGCCAGCAGACACCAAGTTCGAAGGTCTAACTATGGCTACACCTTC. Amino acid sequence: CASRHQVRRSNYGYTF. The chain links TRBV4-2 to TRBJ1-2; D is undetermined. Trimming removed 6 bases from V and 0 bases from J, with 17 bases in between. The CDR3 runs to 16 residues. Germline assignment: CDR1 LGHNA and CDR2 YNFKEQ.

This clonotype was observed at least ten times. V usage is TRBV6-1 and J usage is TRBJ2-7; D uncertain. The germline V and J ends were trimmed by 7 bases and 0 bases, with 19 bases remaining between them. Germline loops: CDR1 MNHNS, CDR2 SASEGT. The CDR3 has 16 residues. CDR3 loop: CASIHHGTTNSYEQYF. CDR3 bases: TGTGCCAGCATCCATCACGGCACAACCAACTCCTACGAGCAGTACTTC.

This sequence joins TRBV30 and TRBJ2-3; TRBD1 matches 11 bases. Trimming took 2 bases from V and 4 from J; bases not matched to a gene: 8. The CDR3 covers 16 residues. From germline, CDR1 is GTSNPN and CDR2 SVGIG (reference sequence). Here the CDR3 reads CAWSPGQGAASDTQYF. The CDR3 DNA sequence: TGTGCCTGGAGTCCTGGACAGGGGGCGGCCTCAGATACGCAGTATTTT.

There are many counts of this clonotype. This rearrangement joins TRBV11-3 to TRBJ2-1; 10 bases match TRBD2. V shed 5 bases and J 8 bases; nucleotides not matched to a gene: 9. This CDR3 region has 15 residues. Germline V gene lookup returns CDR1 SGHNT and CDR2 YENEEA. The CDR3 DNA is TGTGCCAGCAGCCCAGCGGGAGGGGTTTCTCATGAGCAGTTCTTC. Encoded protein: CASSPAGGVSHEQFF.

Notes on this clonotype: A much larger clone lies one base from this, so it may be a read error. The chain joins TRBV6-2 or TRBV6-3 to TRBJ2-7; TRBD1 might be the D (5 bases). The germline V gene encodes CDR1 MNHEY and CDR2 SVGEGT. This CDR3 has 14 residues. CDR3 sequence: CAGSYGRATYEQYF. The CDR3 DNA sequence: TGTGCCGGCAGTTACGGCAGGGCCACCTACGAGCAGTACTTC.

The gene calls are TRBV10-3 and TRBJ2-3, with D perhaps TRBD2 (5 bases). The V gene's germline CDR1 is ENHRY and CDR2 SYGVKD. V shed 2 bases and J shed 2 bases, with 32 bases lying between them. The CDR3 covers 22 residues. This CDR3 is CAISEAETMGYVDTGDTDTQYF. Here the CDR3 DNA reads TGTGCCATCAGTGAGGCCGAAACCATGGGGTATGTCGACACCGGGGACACAGATACGCAGTATTTT.